This T cell receptor (beta chain) was identified in a study of beta chain features in type 1 diabetes. The table lists this clone with a few counts. Its antigen is still unknown. The investigators reverse transcribed all of the isolated RNA, so they sequenced expressed TCRB transcripts. Profiling relied on immunoSEQ multiplex PCR, and the TCRdb table lists in-frame clones only, not all of them. Found here are 200,000 to 250,000 clones, around 15% of them singletons; the top ten hold more than 0.075%. Regarding the study as a whole: Small HLA sub-analyses could not settle whether HLA shapes TCRB rearrangement. Using cDNA template may skew counts toward highly expressing activated cells. When VDJ junctions were examined, type 1 diabetes patients showed fewer insertions and more deletions. TCRB CDR3s from Type 1 diabetes patients were moderately but significantly shorter in all four CD4+ subsets.

Averaging about 120 mL, one heparinised blood draw was given by each donor. This receptor was obtained from a man aged 25 to 40 with type 1 diabetes. The material sequenced was naive CD4+ T cells from blood.

The CDR3 loop is CASSQDRQGYQPQHF. The DNA for the CDR3 is TGCGCCAGCAGCCAAGATAGGCAGGGGTATCAGCCCCAGCATTTT. The chain is built from TRBV4-3 and TRBJ1-5, with D perhaps TRBD1 (6 bases). CDR3 length: 15 amino acids. Per the germline V gene, CDR1 is LGHNA and CDR2 is YSLEER. V dropped 0 bases and J dropped 5 bases, with 11 bases sitting between them.